The T cell receptor beta chain described here comes from a study of T-cell reconstitution after alpha-beta-depleted transplantation in children. This CDR3 contains 13 residues. V lost 6 bases to trimming and J lost 7 bases; unmatched junction nucleotides: 6. CDR1 and CDR2 (germline): ENHRY, SYGVKD. The TCRbeta library incorporated unique molecular identifiers. TCRdb fed the PCR reads into MiXCR, producing one record per CDR3 protein. Found here are some 200,000 distinct CDR3 sequences, about 8.4% of them singletons; the top ten hold approximately 34%. This TCR was sampled from a male patient aged 2-10 years who had a stem cell transplant for acute myeloid leukemia, so the T cells may come from the graft donor. The chain links TRBV10-3 to TRBJ1-5, with 7 nucleotides matching TRBD1. This specimen consisted of PBMCs, mostly from graft donor cells, obtained 360 days after TCRalphabeta/CD19-depleted stem cell transplant. The CDR3 region is CAIRSTGDQPQHF. CDR3 nucleotide sequence: TGTGCCATCAGATCCACAGGGGACCAGCCCCAGCATTTT.